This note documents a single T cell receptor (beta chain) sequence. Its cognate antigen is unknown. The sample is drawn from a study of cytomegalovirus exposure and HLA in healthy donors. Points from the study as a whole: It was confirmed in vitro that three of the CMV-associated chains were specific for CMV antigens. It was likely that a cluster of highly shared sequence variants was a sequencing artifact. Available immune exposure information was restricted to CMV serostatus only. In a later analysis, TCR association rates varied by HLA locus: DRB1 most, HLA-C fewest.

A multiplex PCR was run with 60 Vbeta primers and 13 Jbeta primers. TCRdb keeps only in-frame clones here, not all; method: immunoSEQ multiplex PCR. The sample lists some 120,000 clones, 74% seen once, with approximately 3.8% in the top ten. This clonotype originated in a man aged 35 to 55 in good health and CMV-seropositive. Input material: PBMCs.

The CDR3 sequence: CATSRGGTGDDEQFF. CDR3 coding DNA: TGTGCCACCAGCAGAGGAGGGACAGGGGACGATGAGCAGTTCTTC. The chain combines TRBV15 with TRBJ2-1, with 10 bases matching TRBD1. Germline V gene data show CDR1 as LNHNV and CDR2 as YYDKDF (reference sequence). The CDR3 length is 15 residues. Trimming at V came to 1 base and at J to 8 bases, leaving 5 bases not matched to a gene.